What follows is one TCR beta chain and its context. Other DNA sequences in the same sample also yield this CDR3. Every bit of the isolated RNA underwent reverse transcription, so sequencing read expressed TCRB transcripts. TCRdb's copy holds only in-frame clones and misses some; the assay was immunoSEQ multiplex PCR. The sample records 250,000 to 350,000 clones, about 10% being singletons. The CDR3 is 15 residues long. Germline V gives CDR1 SGHAT, CDR2 FQNNGV. Trimming cost V 3 bases and J 5 bases, with 13 bases left between them. This specimen belongs to a study of beta chain features in type 1 diabetes.

The sequence derives from a woman aged 25 to 39 in good health. V and J are TRBV11-2 and TRBJ2-2; the D gene is possibly TRBD2 (6 bases). What was sequenced was naive CD4+ T cells from blood. The CDR3 DNA reads as TGTGCCAGCAGCTTCGGAGGGGTTAGGACCGGGGAGCTGTTTTTT. Its protein product is CASSFGGVRTGELFF.